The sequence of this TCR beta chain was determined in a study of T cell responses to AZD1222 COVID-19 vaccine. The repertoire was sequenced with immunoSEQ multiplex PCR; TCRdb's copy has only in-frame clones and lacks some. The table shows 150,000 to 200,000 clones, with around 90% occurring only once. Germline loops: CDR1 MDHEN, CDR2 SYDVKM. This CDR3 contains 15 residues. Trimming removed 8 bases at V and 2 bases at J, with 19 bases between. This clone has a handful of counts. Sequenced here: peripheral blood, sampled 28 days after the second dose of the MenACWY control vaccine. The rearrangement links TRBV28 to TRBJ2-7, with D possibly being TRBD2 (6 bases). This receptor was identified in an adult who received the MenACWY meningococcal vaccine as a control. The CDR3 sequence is CASGTGGLRTYEQYF. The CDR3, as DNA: TGTGCCAGCGGGACTGGGGGGTTAAGGACCTACGAGCAGTACTTC.